This T cell receptor (beta chain) is from a study of T cells in Graves' hyperthyroidism and ophthalmopathy. First hyperthyroidism diagnosis is when the blood sample was obtained, before any ophthalmopathy symptoms. This clonotype was seen many times. Amplification of TCR beta CDR3 regions used RNA as the template. In the first-round RT-PCR of the TCR CDR3, the HTBI primer set was used. MiXCR, run by TCRdb on the multiplex PCR reads, gives a single entry per CDR3 protein. The sample shows some 600,000 distinct CDR3 sequences, around 14% of them seen only once. The receptor's source is a woman between 25 and 40 years old with Graves' hyperthyroidism that later progressed to Graves' ophthalmopathy. The sample comprised blood.

This chain's CDR3 is CASSYLGPRDEQYF. The CDR3, as DNA: TGTGCCAGCAGTTATTTGGGGCCTAGGGACGAGCAGTACTTC. The rearrangement joins TRBV6-1 to TRBJ2-7; D perhaps matches TRBD1 (5 bases). Germline CDR1 and CDR2: MNHNS and SASEGT. Trimming left V 5 bases short and J 5 bases short, with 16 bases between. CDR3 size: 14 residues.